The next 13 T cell receptor beta chains were all read from a single sample in a study of T cells in Graves' hyperthyroidism and ophthalmopathy. TCR beta CDR3 regions were amplified from RNA transcripts. TCR CDR3 regions were first amplified by RT-PCR with HTBI primers. TCRdb independently ran MiXCR on the multiplex PCR reads; one entry per CDR3 protein. Found here are about 210,000 distinct CDR3 sequences, over 15% of them singletons; the top ten hold 50%. Sequenced: blood. These receptors were collected from a man over 45 with Graves' hyperthyroidism.

The sample holds many counts of this clonotype. The chain combines TRBV3-1 with TRBJ2-5; D is unclear. The V gene's germline CDR1 is LGHDT and CDR2 YNNKEL (reference sequence). V was cut by 2 bases and J by 2 bases, with 3 bases left in between. The CDR3 consists of 12 residues. The CDR3 loop is CASSQLQETQYF. The DNA of the CDR3 is TGTGCCAGCAGCCAACTTCAAGAGACCCAGTACTTC.

This clonotype has at least ten counts. This chain uses TRBV18 with TRBJ1-1; 8 nucleotides line up with TRBD1. The CDR3 is made up of 17 amino acids. Germline loops: CDR1 KGHSH, CDR2 LQKENI. With 3 bases clipped from V and 3 bases from J, the junction kept 12 bases outside the gene matches. CDR3 loop: CASSPLGQVVWDTEAFF. The CDR3 nucleotides are TGTGCCAGCTCACCCCTGGGACAGGTGGTGTGGGACACTGAAGCTTTCTTT. The full variable domain, rest sourced from reference TRBV18 and TRBJ1-1, is NAGVMQNPRHLVRRRGQEARLRCSPMKGHSHVYWYRQLPEEGLKFMVYLQKENIIDESGMPKERFSAEFPKEGPSILRIQQVVRGDSAAYFCASSPLGQVVWDTEAFFGQGTRLTVV.

This clonotype occurred many times. V gene TRBV20-1 combines with J gene TRBJ2-3; 11 bases fit TRBD2. The length of the CDR3 is 15 residues. V shed 5 bases, J shed 4 bases, and the junction held 8 bases outside the gene matches. Germline V CDR1 and CDR2: DFQATT, SNEGSKA (reference sequence). The CDR3: CSALETSGNSDTQYF. The CDR3 DNA reads as TGCAGTGCTCTAGAGACTAGCGGGAACTCAGATACGCAGTATTTT.

Comment on this clonotype: Just one base apart from a much larger clone, this may be a read error. The gene calls are TRBV10-2 and TRBJ2-1; D is ambiguous. Trimming stripped 2 bases from V and 5 bases from J, with 22 bases between. In germline, CDR1 is WSHSY, CDR2 SAAADI. This CDR3 spans 18 amino acids. Written as DNA, the CDR3 is TGCGCCAGCAGTGAGGCGCGGTCGGAGTGGGTGTTTCACAATGAGCAGTTCTTC. Translated: CASSEARSEWVFHNEQFF.

This clonotype was counted ten times or more. The V gene is TRBV5-1, the J gene TRBJ2-5; 9 nucleotides line up with TRBD1. The CDR3 sequence is 14 residues long. V gave up 4 bases and J gave up 2 bases; unmatched junction bases: 3. Germline CDR1 is SGHRS and CDR2 is YFSETQ. The CDR3 reads CASSVQGAQETQYF. CDR3 nucleotides: TGCGCCAGCAGCGTACAGGGGGCACAAGAGACCCAGTACTTC.

This clonotype was found many times. J is TRBJ2-2 and V is TRBV20-1; 10 nucleotides align to TRBD2. In germline, CDR1 is DFQATT, CDR2 SNEGSKA (reference sequence). Unmatched junction bases numbered 8, after V lost 2 bases and J lost 5 bases. This CDR3 spans 16 amino acids. CDR3 in amino acids: CSARSASGGRTGELFF. The CDR3 region has the DNA TGCAGTGCTAGATCAGCTAGCGGGGGACGGACCGGGGAGCTGTTTTTT.

There are many counts of this clonotype. The gene calls are TRBV5-1 and TRBJ1-3; D is ambiguous. Germline CDR1 SGHRS, CDR2 YFSETQ. Trimming stripped 0 bases from V and 3 bases from J, with 7 bases between. This CDR3 has 14 residues. Written as DNA, the CDR3 is TGCGCCAGCAGCTTGGCTGGAATTGGAAACACCATATATTTT. The encoded protein is CASSLAGIGNTIYF.

This clonotype was seen repeatedly, ten times or more. This chain joins TRBV7-2 and TRBJ2-7; 10 positions match TRBD2. CDR3 length equals 15 residues. Germline CDR1 reads SGHTA; CDR2 reads FQGNSA. J lost 0 bases, V lost 8 bases, and 7 bases had no gene match. In DNA, the CDR3 is TGTGCCAGCGGATTGACTAGCGGGCGCTCCTACGAGCAGTACTTC. Amino acid sequence: CASGLTSGRSYEQYF. Full variable domain (missing parts from reference TRBV7-2 and TRBJ2-7): GAGVSQSPSNKVTEKGKDVELRCDPISGHTALYWYRQSLGQGLEFLIYFQGNSAPDKSGLPSDRFSAERTGGSVSTLTIQRTQQEDSAVYLCASGLTSGRSYEQYFGPGTRLTVT.

The table lists this clonotype with many counts. The rearrangement links TRBV6-2 or TRBV6-3 to TRBJ2-6; TRBD1 matches 7 bases. The V and J ends lost 5 bases and 0 bases, in that order; junction bases with no gene match: 10. CDR1 MNHEY and CDR2 SVGEGT come from the germline V gene. The CDR3 contains 18 residues. CDR3 nucleotide sequence: TGTGCCAGCAGTAGAGACGGGACAGCTTTCTCTGGGGCCAACGTCCTGACTTTC. Protein product: CASSRDGTAFSGANVLTF.

Ten or more counts support this clonotype. The chain uses TRBV20-1 and TRBJ1-6, with unresolved D. The germline V and J ends were trimmed by 6 bases and 1 base, with 10 bases remaining between them. Germline V CDR1 and CDR2: DFQATT, SNEGSKA (reference sequence). This CDR3 has 14 amino acids. DNA for the CDR3: TGCAGTGCCACAAGGAGGTCCTATAATTCACCCCTCCACTTT. Translating it yields CSATRRSYNSPLHF.

The V and J genes are TRBV28 and TRBJ2-2, with unresolved D. The germline V gene encodes CDR1 MDHEN and CDR2 SYDVKM. The germline V and J ends were trimmed by 5 bases and 0 bases, with 10 bases remaining between them. This CDR3 is 15 amino acids long. The CDR3 region has the DNA TGTGCCAGCAGTATGACTTCAGCGAACACCGGGGAGCTGTTTTTT. Amino acid sequence: CASSMTSANTGELFF. The whole variable domain, remainder taken from reference TRBV28 and TRBJ2-2, is DVKVTQSSRYLVKRTGEKVFLECVQDMDHENMFWYRQDPGLGLRLIYFSYDVKMKEKGDIPEGYSVSREKKERFSLILESASTNQTSMYLCASSMTSANTGELFFGEGSRLTVL.

The sample holds many counts of this clonotype. This chain uses TRBV12-3 or TRBV12-4 with TRBJ1-5; weak D call: TRBD1 (5 bases). Trimming pared 7 bases from V and 9 bases from J, leaving 16 bases between. CDR3 length equals 13 residues. DNA of the CDR3: TGTGCCAGCACCCTGGACATGACCGGGCCCCAGCATTTT. Its protein is CASTLDMTGPQHF.

The V and J genes are TRBV30 and TRBJ2-3, with 7 bases that match TRBD1. Germline-derived CDR1 and CDR2 are GTSNPN and SVGIG (reference sequence). The CDR3 sequence is 14 residues long. The junction had 12 bases not matched to a gene; V was cut back by 8 bases and J by 4 bases. CDR3 region: CAGTPGTAPDTQYF. The CDR3 nucleotides are TGTGCCGGGACGCCCGGGACAGCACCAGATACGCAGTATTTT.